The 18 T cell receptor beta chains in this list originate from one sample, sequenced in a study of T cell changes during pregnancy in multiple sclerosis. Clones were sequenced by immunoSEQ multiplex PCR, and TCRdb holds only the in-frame ones, with some missing. The data hold approximately 60,000 clones, with 91% observed a single time. The starting material was peripheral blood, obtained after pregnancy. These receptors were taken from a female donor in good health, enrolled as a control in a pregnancy study.

The V call is TRBV9, the J call TRBJ2-3; the match to TRBD2 covers 10 bases. The CDR3 extends over 17 amino acids. From germline, CDR1 is SGDLS and CDR2 YYNGEE. The V gene end was trimmed by 4 bases and the J gene end by 5 bases; junction bases not matched to a gene: 13. The CDR3 loop reads CASSLSRSGGAQDTQYF. CDR3 in DNA: TGTGCCAGCAGCCTCAGTAGGAGCGGGGGGGCCCAAGATACGCAGTATTTT.

This clone was recorded only once. V usage is TRBV10-3 and J usage is TRBJ2-3; 9 positions agree with TRBD1. With 4 bases clipped from V and 3 bases from J, the junction kept 2 bases outside the gene matches. This CDR3 is 14 amino acids long. Germline V CDR1 and CDR2: ENHRY, SYGVKD. Here the CDR3 reads CAISADRGTDTQYF. The CDR3, as DNA: TGTGCCATCAGTGCGGACAGGGGAACAGATACGCAGTATTTT.

The CDR3 nucleotides are TGTGCCAGCAGCCGACAGGGAAATTCACCCCTCCACTTT. It translates to CASSRQGNSPLHF. V is TRBV14 and J is TRBJ1-6; 7 nucleotides line up with TRBD1. After removal of 4 bases from V and 7 bases from J, the junction contained 1 base not matched to a gene. This CDR3 has 13 residues. The germline CDR1 and CDR2 sequences are SGHDN and FVKESK.

The CDR3: CASSSLAGGGQETQYF. For the CDR3, the DNA is TGTGCCAGTAGTAGCCTAGCGGGGGGGGGACAAGAGACCCAGTACTTC. The rearrangement joins TRBV19 to TRBJ2-5; 12 bases are a match to TRBD2. Per the germline V gene, CDR1 is LNHDA and CDR2 is SQIVND (reference sequence). V gave up 4 bases and J gave up 2 bases; unmatched junction bases: 5. There are 16 residues in the CDR3.

The chain joins TRBV13 to TRBJ2-1, with TRBD2 identical over 11 bases. The CDR3 is made up of 19 amino acids. V lost 5 bases and J lost 4; bases outside the gene matches: 16. CDR1 and CDR2 (germline): PRHDT, FYEKMQ (reference sequence). The CDR3 sequence is CASSPGTSGPLGPYNEQFF. In DNA form, the CDR3 reads TGTGCCAGCAGCCCAGGGACTAGCGGTCCCTTGGGGCCTTACAATGAGCAGTTCTTC. Full variable domain (outside the CDR3, taken from reference TRBV13 and TRBJ2-1): AAGVIQSPRHLIKEKRETATLKCYPIPRHDTVYWYQQGPGQDPQFLISFYEKMQSDKGSIPDRFSAQQFSDYHSELNMSSLELGDSALYFCASSPGTSGPLGPYNEQFFGPGTRLTVL.

The chain combines TRBV29-1 with TRBJ2-7; tentative D call: TRBD1 (5 bases). Germline-derived CDR1 and CDR2 are SQVTM and ANQGSEA. The V end was cut by 6 bases, the J end by 3 bases, with 15 bases between. The CDR3 length is 13 residues. CDR3 nucleotide sequence: TGCAGCGTAAAGGACATACTCCACTACGAGCAGTACTTC. Residues: CSVKDILHYEQYF.

This chain joins TRBV7-2 and TRBJ2-3; D possibly corresponds to TRBD2 (5 bases). Trimming shortened V by 2 bases and J by 2 bases, and 11 bases separated the two germline ends. The CDR3 length is 15 residues. Germline CDR1 reads SGHTA; CDR2 reads FQGNSA. CDR3 nucleotide sequence: TGTGCCAGCAGCTTAACCGGACTCTACACAGATACGCAGTATTTT. As protein: CASSLTGLYTDTQYF.

The chain carries TRBV6-1 and TRBJ1-2, with D possibly being TRBD1 (6 bases). The germline CDR1 and CDR2 sequences are MNHNS and SASEGT. The CDR3 runs to 15 residues. With 7 bases removed from V and 3 bases from J, the gap between germline ends came to 18 bases. The CDR3 nucleotides read TGTGCCAGCACCCAACGACAGGCCTCCTACTATGGCTACACCTTC. Encoded protein: CASTQRQASYYGYTF.

The DNA for the CDR3 is TGTGCCAGCAGGCGGGACAGGGGACTCACTGAAGCTTTCTTT. Its protein is CASRRDRGLTEAFF. The V gene is TRBV5-4, the J gene TRBJ1-1; TRBD1 agrees at 10 bases. After removal of 5 bases from V and 4 bases from J, the junction contained 5 bases not matched to a gene. Germline V gives CDR1 SGHNT, CDR2 YYREEE (reference sequence). The CDR3 covers 14 residues.

The chain joins TRBV9 to TRBJ2-1, with 9 nucleotides matching TRBD2. CDR1 and CDR2 (germline): SGDLS, YYNGEE. The V and J ends lost 0 bases and 6 bases, in that order; junction bases with no gene match: 4. There are 15 residues in the CDR3. The CDR3: CASSVASGRRNEQFF. The CDR3 nucleotides are TGTGCCAGCAGCGTAGCAAGCGGGAGGCGCAATGAGCAGTTCTTC. Full variable domain (remainder filled in from reference TRBV9 and TRBJ2-1): DSGVTQTPKHLITATGQRVTLRCSPRSGDLSVYWYQQSLDQGLQFLIQYYNGEERAKGNILERFSAQQFPDLHSELNLSSLELGDSALYFCASSVASGRRNEQFFGPGTRLTVL.

The rearrangement links TRBV6-6 to TRBJ1-3; no clear D gene. Trimming stripped 10 bases from V and 2 bases from J, with 15 bases between. The CDR3 has 14 amino acids. CDR1 is MNHNY, CDR2 SVGAGI, per germline (reference sequence). As DNA, the CDR3 is TGTGCCACCGTAACCCCGGGGACTGGAAACACCATATATTTT. This encodes CATVTPGTGNTIYF.

V and J are TRBV7-8 and TRBJ1-3, with D possibly matching TRBD1 (5 bases). The CDR3 has 16 amino acids. Germline V gene lookup returns CDR1 SGHVS and CDR2 FQNEAQ. Trimming took 5 bases from V and 4 from J, leaving 18 bases between them. The CDR3 spells CASSGFGTGRGNTIYF. Written as DNA, the CDR3 is TGTGCCAGCAGCGGTTTTGGGACGGGGAGGGGAAACACCATATATTTT.

The chain uses TRBV5-1 and TRBJ2-3, with 9 bases matching TRBD2. Per the germline V gene, CDR1 is SGHRS and CDR2 is YFSETQ. V dropped 5 bases and J dropped 3; count of bases not matched to a gene: 16. CDR3 length: 18 amino acids. CDR3 bases: TGCGCCAGCAGTAGGGGGCAGCGGGGGGCCAGGATAACAGATACGCAGTATTTT. Its protein is CASSRGQRGARITDTQYF.

In its sample, this clone was seen a few times. The V and J genes are TRBV5-1 and TRBJ1-1; 9 bases match TRBD1. The CDR3 is 15 amino acids. V lost 4 bases, J lost 5 bases, and 9 bases stayed unmatched. CDR1 and CDR2 (germline): SGHRS, YFSETQ. In DNA form, the CDR3 reads TGCGCCAGCAGCCCGCCTACAGGGGGCGCAACTGAAGCTTTCTTT. It specifies CASSPPTGGATEAFF.

This chain joins TRBV5-4 and TRBJ2-5; 7 bases match TRBD1. The length of the CDR3 is 14 residues. CDR1 and CDR2 from the germline V gene are SGHNT and YYREEE (reference sequence). V lost 3 bases and J lost 7; bases outside the gene matches: 9. The CDR3 sequence is CASSYDRVGRTQYF. DNA for the CDR3: TGTGCCAGCAGCTACGACAGGGTGGGGCGGACCCAGTACTTC.

This sequence joins TRBV5-1 and TRBJ2-1, with 10 nucleotides matching TRBD1. The ends lost 0 bases at V and 7 bases at J; junction bases unmatched: 1. CDR1 is SGHRS, CDR2 YFSETQ, per germline. CDR3 length equals 14 residues. The CDR3 sequence is CASSLGTGGNEQFF. CDR3 nucleotide sequence: TGCGCCAGCAGCTTGGGGACAGGGGGAAATGAGCAGTTCTTC.

This clone was found once. The chain joins TRBV7-2 to TRBJ1-2, with D unresolved. CDR1 and CDR2 (germline): SGHTA, FQGNSA. The CDR3 extends over 15 amino acids. V was shortened by 3 bases and J by 0 bases, with 11 bases between the two germline ends. CDR3 loop: CASSLAVSPNYGYTF. Here the CDR3 DNA reads TGTGCCAGCAGCTTGGCTGTCTCCCCTAACTATGGCTACACCTTC.

This clone has more than one count but fewer than ten. The CDR3 bases are TGTGCCAGTAGTACCACCTCGGGACAGCGGAGCAATCAGCCCCAGCATTTT. Translating gives CASSTTSGQRSNQPQHF. The chain has TRBV19 and TRBJ1-5, with 7 bases aligning to TRBD1. The length of the CDR3 is 17 residues. V was pared by 4 bases and J by 1 base, with 10 bases of the junction left unmatched. Germline V gives CDR1 LNHDA, CDR2 SQIVND (reference sequence). The full variable domain, completed using reference TRBV19 and TRBJ1-5, is DGGITQSPKYLFRKEGQNVTLSCEQNLNHDAMYWYRQDPGQGLRLIYYSQIVNDFQKGDIAEGYSVSREKKESFPLTVTSAQKNPTAFYLCASSTTSGQRSNQPQHFGDGTRLSIL.